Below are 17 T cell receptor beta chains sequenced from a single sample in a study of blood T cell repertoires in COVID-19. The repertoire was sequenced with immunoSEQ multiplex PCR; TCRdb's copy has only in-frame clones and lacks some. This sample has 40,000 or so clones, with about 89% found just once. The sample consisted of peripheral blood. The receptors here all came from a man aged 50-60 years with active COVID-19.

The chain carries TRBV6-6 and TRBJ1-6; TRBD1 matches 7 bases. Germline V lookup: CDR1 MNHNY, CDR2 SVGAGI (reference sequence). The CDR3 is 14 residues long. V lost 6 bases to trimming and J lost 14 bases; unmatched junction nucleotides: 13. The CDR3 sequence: CASSVRTGRLALHF. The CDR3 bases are TGTGCCAGCAGCGTTAGGACAGGAAGGCTGGCCCTCCACTTT.

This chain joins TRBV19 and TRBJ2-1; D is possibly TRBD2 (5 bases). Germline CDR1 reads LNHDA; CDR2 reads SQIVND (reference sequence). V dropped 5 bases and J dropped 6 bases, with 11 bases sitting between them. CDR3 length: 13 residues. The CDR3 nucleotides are TGTGCCAGTAGTCCCGGACTGTTCAATGAGCAGTTCTTC. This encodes CASSPGLFNEQFF.

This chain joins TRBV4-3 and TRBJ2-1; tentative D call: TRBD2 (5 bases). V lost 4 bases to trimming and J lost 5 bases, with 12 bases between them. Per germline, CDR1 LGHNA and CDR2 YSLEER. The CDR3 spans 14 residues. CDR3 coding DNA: TGCGCCAGCAGCCCAGGAGGCTATAACAATGAGCAGTTCTTC. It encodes CASSPGGYNNEQFF.

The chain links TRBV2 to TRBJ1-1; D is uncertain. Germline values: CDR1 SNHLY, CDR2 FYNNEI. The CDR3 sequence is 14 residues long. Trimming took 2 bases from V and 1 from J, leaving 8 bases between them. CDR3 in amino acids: CASSEMARNTEAFF. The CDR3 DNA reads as TGTGCCAGCAGTGAAATGGCCAGGAACACTGAAGCTTTCTTT. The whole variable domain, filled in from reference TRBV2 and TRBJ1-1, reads EPEVTQTPSHQVTQMGQEVILRCVPISNHLYFYWYRQILGQKVEFLVSFYNNEISEKSEIFDDQFSVERPDGSNFTLKIRSTKLEDSAMYFCASSEMARNTEAFFGQGTRLTVV.

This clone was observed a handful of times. CDR3 sequence reads: CASSQEASINSPLHF. CDR3 nucleotide sequence: TGCGCCAGCAGCCAAGAGGCTTCGATTAATTCACCCCTCCACTTT. V is TRBV4-1 and J is TRBJ1-6; no clear D gene. There are 15 residues in the CDR3. V was pared by 0 bases and J by 6 bases, with 9 bases between. The germline gives CDR1 MGHRA, CDR2 YSYEKL.

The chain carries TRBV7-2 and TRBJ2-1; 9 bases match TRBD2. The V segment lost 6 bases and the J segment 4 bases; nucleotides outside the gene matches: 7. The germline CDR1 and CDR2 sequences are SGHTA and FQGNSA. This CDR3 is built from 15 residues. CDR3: CASSFNSGGYNEQFF. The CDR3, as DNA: TGTGCCAGCAGTTTTAATAGCGGGGGTTACAATGAGCAGTTCTTC.

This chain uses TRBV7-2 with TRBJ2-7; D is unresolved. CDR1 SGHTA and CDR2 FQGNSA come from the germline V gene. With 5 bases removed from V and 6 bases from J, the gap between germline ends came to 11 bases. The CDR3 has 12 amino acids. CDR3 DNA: TGTGCCAGCAGCCACCCCGCCAGCGAGCAGTACTTC. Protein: CASSHPASEQYF.

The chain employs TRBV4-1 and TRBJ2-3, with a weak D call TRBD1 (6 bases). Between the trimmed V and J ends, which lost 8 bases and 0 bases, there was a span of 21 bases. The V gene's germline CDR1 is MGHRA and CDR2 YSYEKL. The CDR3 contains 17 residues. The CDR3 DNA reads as TGCGCCAGCCGACCTTGGGGGACAAAGTCTAGCACAGATACGCAGTATTTT. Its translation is CASRPWGTKSSTDTQYF.

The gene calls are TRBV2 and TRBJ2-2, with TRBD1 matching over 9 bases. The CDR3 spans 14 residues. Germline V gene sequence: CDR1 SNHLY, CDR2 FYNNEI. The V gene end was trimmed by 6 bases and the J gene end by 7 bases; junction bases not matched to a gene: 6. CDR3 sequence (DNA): TGTGCCAGCAGACCGGGACAGGGAAGCGGGGAGCTGTTTTTT. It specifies CASRPGQGSGELFF. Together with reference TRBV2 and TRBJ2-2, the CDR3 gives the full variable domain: EPEVTQTPSHQVTQMGQEVILRCVPISNHLYFYWYRQILGQKVEFLVSFYNNEISEKSEIFDDQFSVERPDGSNFTLKIRSTKLEDSAMYFCASRPGQGSGELFFGEGSRLTVL.

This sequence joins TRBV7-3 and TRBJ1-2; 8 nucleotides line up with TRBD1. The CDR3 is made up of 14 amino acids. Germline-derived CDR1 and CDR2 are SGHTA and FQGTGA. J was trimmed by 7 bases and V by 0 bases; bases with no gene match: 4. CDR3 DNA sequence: TGTGCCAGCAGCTTAACGCAGGGGGCGGTTGGCTACACCTTC. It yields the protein CASSLTQGAVGYTF.

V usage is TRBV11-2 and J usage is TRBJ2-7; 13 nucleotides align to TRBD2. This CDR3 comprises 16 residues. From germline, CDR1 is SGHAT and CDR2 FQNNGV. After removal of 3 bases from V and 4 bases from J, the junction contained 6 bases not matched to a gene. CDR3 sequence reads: CASSLDLTSGRYEQYF. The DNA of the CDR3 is TGTGCCAGCAGCTTGGATCTGACTAGCGGGAGGTACGAGCAGTACTTC.

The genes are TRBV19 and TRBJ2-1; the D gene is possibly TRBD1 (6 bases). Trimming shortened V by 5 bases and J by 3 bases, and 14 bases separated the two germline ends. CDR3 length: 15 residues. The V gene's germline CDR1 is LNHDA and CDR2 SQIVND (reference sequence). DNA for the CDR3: TGTGCCAGTAGTCCCGCACCGGGACACTACAATGAGCAGTTCTTC. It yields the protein CASSPAPGHYNEQFF. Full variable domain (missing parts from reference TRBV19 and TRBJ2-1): DGGITQSPKYLFRKEGQNVTLSCEQNLNHDAMYWYRQDPGQGLRLIYYSQIVNDFQKGDIAEGYSVSREKKESFPLTVTSAQKNPTAFYLCASSPAPGHYNEQFFGPGTRLTVL.

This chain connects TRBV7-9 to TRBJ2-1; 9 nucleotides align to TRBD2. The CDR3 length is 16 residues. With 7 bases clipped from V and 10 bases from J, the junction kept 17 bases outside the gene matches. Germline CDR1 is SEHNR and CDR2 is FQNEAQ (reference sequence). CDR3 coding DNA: TGTGCCAGCACCCCGGACGGGAGGAGCGGGAGGCAAGAGCAGTTCTTC. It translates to CASTPDGRSGRQEQFF.

The CDR3 sequence is CASSPKDRETDTQYF. The CDR3 DNA reads TGTGCCAGCTCACCTAAGGACAGGGAGACAGATACGCAGTATTTT. The V gene is TRBV18, the J gene TRBJ2-3, with TRBD1 matching 8 bases. Germline loops: CDR1 KGHSH, CDR2 LQKENI. The trim removed 3 bases at V and 3 bases at J, leaving 5 bases unmatched. The CDR3 is made up of 15 amino acids.

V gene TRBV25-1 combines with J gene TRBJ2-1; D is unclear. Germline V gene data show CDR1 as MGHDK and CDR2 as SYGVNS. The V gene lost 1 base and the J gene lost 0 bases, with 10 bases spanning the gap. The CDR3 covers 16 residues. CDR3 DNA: TGTGCCAGCAGTGAATGGGCTTCGAGCTCCTACAATGAGCAGTTCTTC. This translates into CASSEWASSSYNEQFF.

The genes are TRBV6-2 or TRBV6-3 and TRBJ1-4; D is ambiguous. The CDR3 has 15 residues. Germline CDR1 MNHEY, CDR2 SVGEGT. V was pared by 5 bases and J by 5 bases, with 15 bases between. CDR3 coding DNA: TGTGCCAGCAGTGACGAACAGCCCCGAAATGAAAAACTGTTTTTT. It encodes CASSDEQPRNEKLFF.

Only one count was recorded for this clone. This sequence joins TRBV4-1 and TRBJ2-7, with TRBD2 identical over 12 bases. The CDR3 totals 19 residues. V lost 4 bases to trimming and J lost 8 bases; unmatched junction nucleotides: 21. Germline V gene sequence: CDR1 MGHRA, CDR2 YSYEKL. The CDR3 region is CASSLLPGLAGVQGVKQYF. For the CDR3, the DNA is TGCGCCAGCAGCCTCCTACCGGGACTAGCGGGTGTTCAGGGGGTAAAGCAGTACTTC.